The subject of this entry is one T cell receptor beta chain. CDR3 length: 15 residues. Germline CDR1 KGHDR, CDR2 SFDVKD. Per the original data handling: Amplified reference gene primers provided the basis for estimating nucleated cell counts. TCRdb's table, derived via immunoSEQ multiplex PCR, lists solely in-frame clones and lacks some. V and J calls and clone size are those listed in that table; D and trimming were worked out from the DNA. This table holds around 120,000 clones, 78% found once. These data come from a study of blood T cell repertoires in COVID-19. Across the whole study: COVID-19 samples from acute and convalescent phases originated in the United States, Italy and Spain. PBMCs, B-cell-depleted T cells, or T cells were the source of the cDNA or gDNA that made up the material.

Material: peripheral blood. This chain connects TRBV24-1 to TRBJ2-5; TRBD2 is a possible D gene (5 bases). The J call may be mistaken, given a closer DNA end match to TRBJ2-7. The clonotype was recovered from a man aged 70 or older with acute or convalescent COVID-19. The CDR3 DNA sequence: TGTGCCACCAGTGATTTGCGGAGGCAAGGCAACGAGCAGTACTTC. Protein: CATSDLRRQGNEQYF.